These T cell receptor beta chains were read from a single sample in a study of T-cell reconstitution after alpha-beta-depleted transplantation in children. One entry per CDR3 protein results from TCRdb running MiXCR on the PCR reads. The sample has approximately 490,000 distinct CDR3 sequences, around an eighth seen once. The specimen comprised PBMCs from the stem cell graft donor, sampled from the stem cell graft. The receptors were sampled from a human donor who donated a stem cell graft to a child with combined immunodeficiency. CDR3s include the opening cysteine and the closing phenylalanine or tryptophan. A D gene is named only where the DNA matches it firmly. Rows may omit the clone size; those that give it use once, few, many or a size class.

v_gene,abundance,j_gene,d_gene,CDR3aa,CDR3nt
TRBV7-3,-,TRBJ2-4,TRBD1,CASSFAGGRQNIQYF,TGTGCCAGCAGCTTCGCAGGGGGCCGGCAAAACATTCAGTACTTC
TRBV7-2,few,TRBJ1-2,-,CASSYGPGSYGYTF,TGTGCCAGCAGCTATGGGCCAGGATCCTATGGCTACACCTTC
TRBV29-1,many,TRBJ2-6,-,CSVPVTSGANVLTF,TGCAGCGTTCCGGTTACTTCTGGGGCCAACGTCCTGACTTTC
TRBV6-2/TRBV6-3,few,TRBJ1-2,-,CASRMTGLNYGYTF,TGTGCCAGCAGAATGACAGGACTTAACTATGGCTACACCTTC
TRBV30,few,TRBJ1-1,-,CAWSAGPGGTEAFF,TGTGCCTGGAGCGCTGGTCCGGGAGGCACTGAAGCTTTCTTT
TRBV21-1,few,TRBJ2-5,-,CASSKRRTEKETQYF,TGTGCCAGCAGCAAAAGGAGGACAGAAAAAGAGACCCAGTACTTC
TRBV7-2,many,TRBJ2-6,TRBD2,CASSLAGTISGANVLTF,TGTGCCAGCAGCTTAGCAGGGACTATCTCTGGGGCCAACGTCCTGACTTTC
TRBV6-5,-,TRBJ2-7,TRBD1,CASSYSTGVYEQYF,TGTGCCAGCAGTTACTCGACAGGGGTTTACGAGCAGTACTTC
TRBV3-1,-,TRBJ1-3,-,CASSLGILALASGNTIYF,TGTGCCAGCAGCCTTGGTATCCTGGCGCTCGCCTCTGGAAACACCATATATTTT
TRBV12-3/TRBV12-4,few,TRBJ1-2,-,CASSLGHQPNYGYTF,TGTGCCAGCAGCCTAGGACACCAACCTAACTATGGCTACACCTTC
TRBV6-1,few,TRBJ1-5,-,CASSPDRSYQPQHF,TGTGCCAGCAGCCCCGACAGGAGCTATCAGCCCCAGCATTTT
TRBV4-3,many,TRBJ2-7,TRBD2,CAAPTSGYEQYF,TGCGCCGCACCGACTAGCGGCTACGAGCAGTACTTC
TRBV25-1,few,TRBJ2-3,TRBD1,CASSPTGTGVTDTQYF,TGTGCCAGCAGTCCCACCGGGACAGGGGTCACAGATACGCAGTATTTT
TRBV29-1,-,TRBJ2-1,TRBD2,CSVDTSGYNEQFF,TGCAGCGTTGACACTAGCGGATACAATGAGCAGTTCTTC
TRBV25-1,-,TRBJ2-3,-,CASSEYGVESTDTQYF,TGTGCCAGCAGTGAATATGGAGTAGAGAGCACAGATACGCAGTATTTT
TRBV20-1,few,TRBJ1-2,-,CSARDGYGYTF,TGCAGTGCTAGAGACGGCTATGGCTACACCTTC
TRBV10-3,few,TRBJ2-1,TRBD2,CAISLAGDLGEQFF,TGTGCCATCAGTCTAGCGGGAGATTTGGGTGAGCAGTTCTTC
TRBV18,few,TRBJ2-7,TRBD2,CASSGLAGGNSYEQYF,TGTGCCAGCTCCGGACTAGCGGGAGGCAACTCCTACGAGCAGTACTTC
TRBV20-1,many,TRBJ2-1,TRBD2,CSARDAASGGVDEQFF,TGCAGTGCTAGAGATGCGGCTAGCGGGGGGGTTGATGAGCAGTTCTTC
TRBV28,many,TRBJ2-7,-,CASSFQTYEQYF,TGTGCCAGCAGTTTTCAGACCTACGAGCAGTACTTC
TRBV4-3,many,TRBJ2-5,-,CASSPRPGANRETQYF,TGCGCCAGCAGCCCACGCCCGGGGGCGAATAGAGAGACCCAGTACTTC
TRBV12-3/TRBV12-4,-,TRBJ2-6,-,CASSLDGAGANVLTF,TGTGCCAGCAGTTTAGACGGGGCTGGGGCCAACGTCCTGACTTTC
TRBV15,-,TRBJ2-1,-,CATSREVGPSYNEQFF,TGTGCCACCAGCAGAGAAGTTGGACCCTCCTACAATGAGCAGTTCTTC
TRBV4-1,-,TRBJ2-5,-,CASSQEEGRETQYF,TGCGCCAGCAGCCAAGAAGAGGGCCGGGAGACCCAGTACTTC
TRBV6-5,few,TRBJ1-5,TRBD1,CASSRTGGDYQPQHF,TGTGCCAGCAGTCGGACAGGGGGCGACTATCAGCCCCAGCATTTT
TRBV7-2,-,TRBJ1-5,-,CASSLAGGGQPQHF,TGTGCCAGCAGCTTAGCGGGGGGTGGCCAGCCCCAGCATTTT
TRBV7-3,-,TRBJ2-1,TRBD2,CASSFGLDTMKQFF,TGTGCCAGCAGCTTTGGACTAGACACAATGAAGCAGTTCTTC
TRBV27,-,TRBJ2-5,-,CASSARWYGTQYF,TGTGCCAGCAGTGCCCGATGGTATGGGACCCAGTACTTC
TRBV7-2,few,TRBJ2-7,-,CASSLQLGSGTYEQYF,TGTGCCAGCAGCTTACAGTTGGGTAGCGGTACCTACGAGCAGTACTTC
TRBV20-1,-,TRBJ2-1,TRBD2,CCAREWVAGSYNEQFF,TGCTGTGCTAGAGAGTGGGTAGCGGGGTCCTACAATGAGCAGTTCTTC
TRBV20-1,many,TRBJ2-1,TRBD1,CSARVTGAMEQFF,TGCAGTGCTAGAGTCACAGGGGCTATGGAGCAGTTCTTC
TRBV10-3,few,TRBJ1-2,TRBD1,CASRPPTGENTF,TGTGCCAGCCGGCCTCCGACAGGGGAGAACACCTTC
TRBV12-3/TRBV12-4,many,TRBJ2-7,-,CASSPRGRRREQYF,TGTGCCAGCAGCCCCAGGGGTCGCCGTCGGGAGCAGTACTTC
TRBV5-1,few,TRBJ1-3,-,CASSPDGTGNTIYF,TGCGCCAGCAGCCCTGACGGAACTGGAAACACCATATATTTT
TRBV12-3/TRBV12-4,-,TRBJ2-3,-,CASSQGLIGTQYF,TGTGCCAGCAGCCAAGGACTTATTGGTACGCAGTATTTT
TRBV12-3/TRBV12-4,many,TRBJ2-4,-,CATGAGLAKNIQYF,TGTGCCACCGGCGCGGGGTTAGCCAAAAACATTCAGTACTTC
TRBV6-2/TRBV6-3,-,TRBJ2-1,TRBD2,CASRSGGLGPSSYNEQFF,TGTGCCAGCAGGTCGGGAGGCCTGGGACCGAGCTCCTACAATGAGCAGTTCTTC
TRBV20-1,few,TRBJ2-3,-,CSATEVPDTQYF,TGCAGTGCCACGGAGGTTCCAGATACGCAGTATTTT
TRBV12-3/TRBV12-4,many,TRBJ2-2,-,CASSLTSPGELFF,TGTGCCAGCAGTTTAACTTCCCCCGGGGAGCTGTTTTTT
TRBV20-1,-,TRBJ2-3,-,CSAVRGIGTDTQYF,TGCAGTGCCGTTCGCGGGATCGGCACAGATACGCAGTATTTT
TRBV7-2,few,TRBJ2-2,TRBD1,CASSLAAGGFSTGELFF,TGTGCCAGCAGCTTAGCGGCAGGGGGCTTTTCCACCGGGGAGCTGTTTTTT
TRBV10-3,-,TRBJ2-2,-,CAIIERRENTGELFF,TGTGCCATCATTGAAAGGCGGGAGAACACCGGGGAGCTGTTTTTT